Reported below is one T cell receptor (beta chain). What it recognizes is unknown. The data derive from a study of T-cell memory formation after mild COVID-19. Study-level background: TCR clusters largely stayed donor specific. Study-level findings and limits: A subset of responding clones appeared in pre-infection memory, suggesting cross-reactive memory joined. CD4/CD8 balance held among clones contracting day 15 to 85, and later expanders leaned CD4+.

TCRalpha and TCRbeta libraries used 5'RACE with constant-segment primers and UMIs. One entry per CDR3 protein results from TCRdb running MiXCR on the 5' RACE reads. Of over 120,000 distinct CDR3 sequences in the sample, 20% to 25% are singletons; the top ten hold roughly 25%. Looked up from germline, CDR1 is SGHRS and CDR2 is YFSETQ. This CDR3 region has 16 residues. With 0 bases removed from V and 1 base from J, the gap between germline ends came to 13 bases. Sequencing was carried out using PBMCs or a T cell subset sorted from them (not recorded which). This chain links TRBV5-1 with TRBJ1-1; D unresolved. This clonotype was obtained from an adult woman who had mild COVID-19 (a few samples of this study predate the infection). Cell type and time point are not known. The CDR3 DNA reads TGCGCCAGCAGCTTGGGAACCGGGCCAACGAACACTGAAGCTTTCTTT. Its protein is CASSLGTGPTNTEAFF.